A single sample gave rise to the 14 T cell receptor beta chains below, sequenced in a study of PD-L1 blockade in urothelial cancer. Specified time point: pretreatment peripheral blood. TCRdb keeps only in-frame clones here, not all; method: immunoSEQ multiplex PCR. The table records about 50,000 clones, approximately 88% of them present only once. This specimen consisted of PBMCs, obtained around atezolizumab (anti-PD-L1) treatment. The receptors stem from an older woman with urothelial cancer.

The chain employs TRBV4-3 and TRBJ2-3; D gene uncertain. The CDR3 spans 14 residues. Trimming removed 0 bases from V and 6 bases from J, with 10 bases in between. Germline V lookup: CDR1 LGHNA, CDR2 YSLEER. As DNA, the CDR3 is TGCGCCAGCAGCCAAGATCTGGCCGTGGATACGCAGTATTTT. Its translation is CASSQDLAVDTQYF.

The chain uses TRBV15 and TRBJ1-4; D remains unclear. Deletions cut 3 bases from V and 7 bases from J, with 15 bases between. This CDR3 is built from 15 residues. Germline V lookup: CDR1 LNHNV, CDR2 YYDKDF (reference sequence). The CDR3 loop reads CATSRNGREGEKLFF. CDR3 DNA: TGTGCCACCAGCAGGAACGGGAGGGAGGGTGAAAAACTGTTTTTT.

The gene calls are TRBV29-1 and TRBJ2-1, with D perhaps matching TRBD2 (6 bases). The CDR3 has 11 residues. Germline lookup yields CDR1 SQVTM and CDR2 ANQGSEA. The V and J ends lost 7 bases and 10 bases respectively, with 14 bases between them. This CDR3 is CSGLRGYEQFF. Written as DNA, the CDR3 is TGCAGCGGGCTGCGGGGTTACGAGCAGTTCTTC.

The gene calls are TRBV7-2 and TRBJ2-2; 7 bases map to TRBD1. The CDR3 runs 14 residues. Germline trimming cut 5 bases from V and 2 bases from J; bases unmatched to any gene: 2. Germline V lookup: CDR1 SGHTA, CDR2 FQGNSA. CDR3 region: CASSRDSNTGELFF. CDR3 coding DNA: TGTGCCAGCAGCCGGGACAGTAACACCGGGGAGCTGTTTTTT. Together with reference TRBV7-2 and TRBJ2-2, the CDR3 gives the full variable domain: GAGVSQSPSNKVTEKGKDVELRCDPISGHTALYWYRQSLGQGLEFLIYFQGNSAPDKSGLPSDRFSAERTGGSVSTLTIQRTQQEDSAVYLCASSRDSNTGELFFGEGSRLTVL.

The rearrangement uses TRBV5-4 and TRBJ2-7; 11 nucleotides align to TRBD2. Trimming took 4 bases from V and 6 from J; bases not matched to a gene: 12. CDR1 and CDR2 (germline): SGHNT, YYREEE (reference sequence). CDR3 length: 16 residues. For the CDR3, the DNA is TGTGCCAGCAGCCCCGCAGAACTAGCGGGAGTGTCCGAGCAGTACTTC. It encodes CASSPAELAGVSEQYF.

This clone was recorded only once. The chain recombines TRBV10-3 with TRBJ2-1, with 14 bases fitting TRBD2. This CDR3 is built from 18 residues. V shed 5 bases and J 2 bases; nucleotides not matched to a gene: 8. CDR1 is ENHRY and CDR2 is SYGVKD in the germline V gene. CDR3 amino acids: CAISPGLAGVFPYNEQFF. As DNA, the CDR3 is TGTGCCATCAGTCCGGGACTAGCGGGAGTATTCCCCTACAATGAGCAGTTCTTC.

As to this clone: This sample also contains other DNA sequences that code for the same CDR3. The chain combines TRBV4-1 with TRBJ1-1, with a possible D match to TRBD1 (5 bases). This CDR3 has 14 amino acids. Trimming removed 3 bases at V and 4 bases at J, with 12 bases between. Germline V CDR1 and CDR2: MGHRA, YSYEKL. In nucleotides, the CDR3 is TGCGCCAGCAGCCAGCTGAGGGGAGGCACTGAAGCTTTCTTT. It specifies CASSQLRGGTEAFF.

The CDR3 region is CASSLFSGAHRTGANVLTF. The CDR3 DNA follows: TGTGCCAGCAGTTTATTTTCAGGGGCCCACAGGACTGGGGCCAACGTCCTGACTTTC. The V call is TRBV27, the J call TRBJ2-6; D perhaps matches TRBD1 (6 bases). V was shortened by 1 base and J by 2 bases, with 18 bases between the two germline ends. The CDR3 consists of 19 residues. Germline-derived CDR1 and CDR2 are MNHEY and SMNVEV (reference sequence).

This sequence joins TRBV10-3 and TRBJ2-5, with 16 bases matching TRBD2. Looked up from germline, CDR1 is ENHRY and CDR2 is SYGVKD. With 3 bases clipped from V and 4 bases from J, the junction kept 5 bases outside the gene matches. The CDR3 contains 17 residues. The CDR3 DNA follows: TGTGCCATCAGTGATTCGGGACTAGCGGGGGGGCTAGAGACCCAGTACTTC. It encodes CAISDSGLAGGLETQYF.

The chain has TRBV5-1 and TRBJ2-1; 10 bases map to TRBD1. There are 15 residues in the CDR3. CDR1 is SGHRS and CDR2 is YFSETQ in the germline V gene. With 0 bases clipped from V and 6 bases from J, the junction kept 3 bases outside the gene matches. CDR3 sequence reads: CASSLGGTGVNEQFF. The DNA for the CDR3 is TGCGCCAGCAGCTTGGGCGGGACAGGGGTCAATGAGCAGTTCTTC.

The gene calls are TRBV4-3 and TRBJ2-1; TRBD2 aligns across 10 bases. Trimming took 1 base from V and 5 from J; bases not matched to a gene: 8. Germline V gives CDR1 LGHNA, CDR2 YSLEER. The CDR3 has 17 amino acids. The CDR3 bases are TGCGCCAGCAGCCAAGCCCCGGGACTAGCGCTGAACAATGAGCAGTTCTTC. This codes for CASSQAPGLALNNEQFF.

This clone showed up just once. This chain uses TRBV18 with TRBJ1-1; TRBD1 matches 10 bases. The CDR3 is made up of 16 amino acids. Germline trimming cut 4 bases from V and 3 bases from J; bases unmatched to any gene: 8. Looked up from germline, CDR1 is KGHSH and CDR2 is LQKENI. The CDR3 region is CASSQGQGTPYTEAFF. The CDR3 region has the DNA TGTGCCAGCTCACAGGGACAGGGGACTCCTTACACTGAAGCTTTCTTT.

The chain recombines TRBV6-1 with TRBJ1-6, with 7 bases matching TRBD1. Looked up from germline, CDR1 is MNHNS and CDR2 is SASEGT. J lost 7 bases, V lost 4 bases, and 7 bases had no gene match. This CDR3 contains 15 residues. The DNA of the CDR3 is TGTGCCAGCAGTGCCCTTACAGGGGCCAATTCACCCCTCCACTTT. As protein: CASSALTGANSPLHF.

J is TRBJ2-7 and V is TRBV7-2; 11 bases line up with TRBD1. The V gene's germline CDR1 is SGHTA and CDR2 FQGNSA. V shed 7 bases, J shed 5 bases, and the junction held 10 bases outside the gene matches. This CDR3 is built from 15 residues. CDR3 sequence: CASNLRGTGGNEQYF. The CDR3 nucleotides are TGTGCCAGCAACCTAAGGGGGACAGGGGGGAACGAGCAGTACTTC.